The TCR beta chain described here comes from a study of lymphopenia after photon versus proton radiotherapy. As to this clone: What it binds is not known.

Study-level results: Relative stability marked proton patients; photon patients lost diversity and naive cells. Only patients who died were analyzed for survival; proton advantage is unproven. In patients who died, overall survival fell as post-nadir TCR diversity dropped more.

CDR3 size: 15 residues. Trimming took 4 bases from V and 8 from J, leaving 20 bases between them. Germline values: CDR1 SGHDN, CDR2 FVKESK. Generated by immunoSEQ multiplex PCR, the TCRdb table keeps only in-frame clones and is missing some. This repertoire shows about 70,000 clones, less than 95% found once; its top ten account for 2.2%. Sequences were derived from peripheral blood, sampled from a patient treated with photon-based radiotherapy. The sequence was collected from a woman aged 40-49 years with cholangiocarcinoma. V usage is TRBV14 and J usage is TRBJ1-2, with no clear D. In nucleotides, the CDR3 is TGTGCCAGCAGCCCACAGATGGGAGCTATCCGGGGCTACACCTTC. Its protein is CASSPQMGAIRGYTF. The full variable domain, with the rest looked up from reference TRBV14 and TRBJ1-2, is EAGVTQFPSHSVIEKGQTVTLRCDPISGHDNLYWYRRVMGKEIKFLLHFVKESKQDESGMPNNRFLAERTGGTYSTLKVQPAELEDSGVYFCASSPQMGAIRGYTFGSGTRLTVV.